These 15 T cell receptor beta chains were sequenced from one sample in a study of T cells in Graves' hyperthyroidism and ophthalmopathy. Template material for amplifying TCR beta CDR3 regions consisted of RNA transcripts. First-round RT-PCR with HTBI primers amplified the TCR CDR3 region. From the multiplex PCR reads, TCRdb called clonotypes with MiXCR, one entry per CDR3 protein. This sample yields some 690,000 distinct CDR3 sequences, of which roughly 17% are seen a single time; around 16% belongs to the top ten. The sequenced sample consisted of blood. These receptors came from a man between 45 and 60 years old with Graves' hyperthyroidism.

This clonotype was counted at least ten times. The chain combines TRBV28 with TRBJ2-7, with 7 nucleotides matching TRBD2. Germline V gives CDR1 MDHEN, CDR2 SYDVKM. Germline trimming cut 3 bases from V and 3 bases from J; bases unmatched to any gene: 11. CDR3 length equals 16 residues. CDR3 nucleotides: TGTGCCAGCAGTTTCGAAGGGAGGGGTCAGATCTACGAGCAGTACTTC. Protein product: CASSFEGRGQIYEQYF.

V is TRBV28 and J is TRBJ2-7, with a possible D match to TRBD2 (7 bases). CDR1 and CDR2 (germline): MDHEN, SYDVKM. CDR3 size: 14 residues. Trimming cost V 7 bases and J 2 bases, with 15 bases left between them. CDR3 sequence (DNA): TGTGCCAGCACCCCCGGGGGGCAGACCTACGAGCAGTACTTC. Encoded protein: CASTPGGQTYEQYF.

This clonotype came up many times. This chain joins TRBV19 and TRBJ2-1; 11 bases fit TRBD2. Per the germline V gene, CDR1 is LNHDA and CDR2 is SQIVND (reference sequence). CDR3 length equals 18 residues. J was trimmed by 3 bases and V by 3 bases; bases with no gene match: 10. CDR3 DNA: TGTGCCAGTAGTATTGGGGGGAGTAGCGGGAGGGTCTACAATGAGCAGTTCTTC. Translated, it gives CASSIGGSSGRVYNEQFF.

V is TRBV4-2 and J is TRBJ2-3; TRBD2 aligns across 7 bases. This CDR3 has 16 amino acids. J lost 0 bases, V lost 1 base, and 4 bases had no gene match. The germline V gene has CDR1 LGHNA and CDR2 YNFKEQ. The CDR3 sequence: CASSQGTSSSTDTQYF. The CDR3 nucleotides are TGTGCCAGCAGCCAAGGGACTAGTTCGAGCACAGATACGCAGTATTTT.

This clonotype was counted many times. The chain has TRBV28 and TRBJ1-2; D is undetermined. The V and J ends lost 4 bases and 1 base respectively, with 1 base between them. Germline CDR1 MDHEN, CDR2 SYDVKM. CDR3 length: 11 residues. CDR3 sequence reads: CASSYNYGYTF. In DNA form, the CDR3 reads TGTGCCAGCAGTTATAACTATGGCTACACCTTC.

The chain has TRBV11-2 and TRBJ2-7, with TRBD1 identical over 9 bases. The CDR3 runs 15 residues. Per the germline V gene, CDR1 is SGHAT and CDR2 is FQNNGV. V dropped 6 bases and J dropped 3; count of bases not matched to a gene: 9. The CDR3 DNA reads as TGTGCCAGCAGTCACAACCGGGACAGGGACTACGAGCAGTACTTC. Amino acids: CASSHNRDRDYEQYF.

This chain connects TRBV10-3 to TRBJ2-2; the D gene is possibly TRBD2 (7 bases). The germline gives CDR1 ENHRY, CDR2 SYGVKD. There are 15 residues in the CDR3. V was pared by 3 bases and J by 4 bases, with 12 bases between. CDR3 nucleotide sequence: TGTGCCATCAGTGATTTCGGGGGGCTCACCGGGGAGCTGTTTTTT. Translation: CAISDFGGLTGELFF.

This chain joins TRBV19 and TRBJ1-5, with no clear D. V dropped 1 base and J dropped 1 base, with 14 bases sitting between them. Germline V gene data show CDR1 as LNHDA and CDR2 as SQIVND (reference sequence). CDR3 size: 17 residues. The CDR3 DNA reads TGTGCCAGTAGTATAGGACCGCGCAAAAGGAGCAATCAGCCCCAGCATTTT. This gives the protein CASSIGPRKRSNQPQHF.

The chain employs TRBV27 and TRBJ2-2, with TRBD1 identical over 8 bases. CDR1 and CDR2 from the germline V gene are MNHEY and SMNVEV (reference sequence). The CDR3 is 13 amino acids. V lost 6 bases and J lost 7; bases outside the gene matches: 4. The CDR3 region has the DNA TGTGCCAGCAGCCCAGGGGGCATCGGGGAGCTGTTTTTT. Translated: CASSPGGIGELFF.

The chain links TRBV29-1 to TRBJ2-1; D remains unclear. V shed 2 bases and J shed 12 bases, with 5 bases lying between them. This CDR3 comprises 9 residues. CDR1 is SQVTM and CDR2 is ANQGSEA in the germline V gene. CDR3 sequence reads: CSVEFGQFF. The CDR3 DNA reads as TGCAGCGTTGAATTCGGGCAGTTCTTC.

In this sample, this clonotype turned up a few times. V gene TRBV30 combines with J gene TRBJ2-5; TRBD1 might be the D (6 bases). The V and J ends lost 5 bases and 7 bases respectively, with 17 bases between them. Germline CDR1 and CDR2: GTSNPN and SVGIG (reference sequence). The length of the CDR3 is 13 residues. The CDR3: CAWSTGQDGTQYF. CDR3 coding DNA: TGTGCCTGGTCGACAGGACAAGACGGGACCCAGTACTTC.

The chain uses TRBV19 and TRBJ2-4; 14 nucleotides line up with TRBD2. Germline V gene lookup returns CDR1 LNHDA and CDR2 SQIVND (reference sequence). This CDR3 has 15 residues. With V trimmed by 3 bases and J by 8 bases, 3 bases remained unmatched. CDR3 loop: CASSMPTSGRDIQYF. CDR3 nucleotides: TGTGCCAGTAGTATGCCGACTAGCGGGAGGGACATTCAGTACTTC.

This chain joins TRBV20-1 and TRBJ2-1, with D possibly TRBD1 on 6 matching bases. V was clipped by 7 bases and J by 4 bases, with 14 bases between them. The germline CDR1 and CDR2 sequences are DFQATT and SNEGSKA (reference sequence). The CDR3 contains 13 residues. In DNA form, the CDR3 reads TGCAGTGTCTGCGACAGGAATTACAATGAGCAGTTCTTC. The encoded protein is CSVCDRNYNEQFF.

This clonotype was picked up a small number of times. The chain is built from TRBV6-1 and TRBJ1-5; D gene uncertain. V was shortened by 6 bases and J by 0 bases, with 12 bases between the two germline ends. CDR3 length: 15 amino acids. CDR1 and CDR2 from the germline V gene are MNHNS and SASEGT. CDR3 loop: CASRRGPYSNQPQHF. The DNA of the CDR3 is TGTGCCAGCAGGAGAGGTCCTTATAGCAATCAGCCCCAGCATTTT.

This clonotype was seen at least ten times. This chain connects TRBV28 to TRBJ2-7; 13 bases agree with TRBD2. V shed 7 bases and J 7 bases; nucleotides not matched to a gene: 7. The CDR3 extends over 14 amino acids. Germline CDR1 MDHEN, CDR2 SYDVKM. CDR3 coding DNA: TGTGCCAGCACTGGACTAGCGGGAGTGGATGAGCAGTACTTC. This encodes CASTGLAGVDEQYF.